Detailed here is one T cell receptor beta chain. Its antigen remains unidentified. The CDR3 loop spans 9 amino acids. V lost 4 bases and J 14 bases, leaving 11 bases between the germline ends. CDR1 and CDR2 from the germline V gene are DFQATT and SNEGSKA (reference sequence). The data derive from a study of beta chain features in type 1 diabetes. Findings and caveats of the study: Within each of all four CD4+ subsets, Type 1 diabetes patients had TCRB CDR3s that were moderately but significantly shorter.

Every isolated RNA sample was fully reverse transcribed, so sequencing captured expressed TCRB transcripts. TCRdb's copy holds only in-frame clones and misses some; the assay was immunoSEQ multiplex PCR. The sample lists 240,000 or so clones, roughly 22% occurring once. Sequencing input: naive CD4+ T cells from blood. This rearrangement joins TRBV20-1 to TRBJ1-2, with D unresolved. The source is a woman between 40 and 50 years old with type 1 diabetes. This chain's CDR3 is CSANAKRTF. CDR3 in DNA: TGCAGTGCTAACGCCAAGCGGACCTTC.